These T cell receptor beta chains were read from a single sample in a study of siplizumab effects on memory and regulatory T cells. Sequencing was performed with immunoSEQ multiplex PCR; in TCRdb, only in-frame clones are kept and a portion is missing. The sample includes around 120,000 clones, approximately 94% of them seen just once. The sample consisted of non-Treg CD4+ T cells sorted from blood. The origin of the receptors is a human donor in good health. Each CDR3 is given with its conserved first and last residue. D genes are given only for firm matches. Not every row has a clone size; where given, it reads once, few, many or a size class.

D gene,V gene,clone size,J gene,CDR3 DNA,CDR3 protein
NA,TRBV6-6,NA,TRBJ2-7,TGTGCCAGCACAGTAAGTCAGGGTGTGCTCTACGAGCAGTACTTC,CASTVSQGVLYEQYF
NA,TRBV5-8,NA,TRBJ1-3,TGTGCCAGTTTTCATACGGGGTTCTCTGGAAACACCATATATTTT,CASFHTGFSGNTIYF
NA,TRBV7-7,NA,TRBJ2-1,TGTGCCAGCAGCCGGAACGTACAGGCTGAGCAGTTCTTC,CASSRNVQAEQFF
TRBD1,TRBV7-9,NA,TRBJ1-6,TGTGCCAGCAGCTTCGGGCAGGGGGGATCACCCCTCCACTTT,CASSFGQGGSPLHF
TRBD1,TRBV7-2,NA,TRBJ1-4,TGTGCCAGCAGCCAGGACAGGGCGGTGGAAAAACTGTTTTTT,CASSQDRAVEKLFF
NA,TRBV2,NA,TRBJ2-7,TGTGCCAGCAGTGACCAGGGACCCGAGCAGTACTTC,CASSDQGPEQYF
TRBD2,TRBV5-1,NA,TRBJ2-1,TGCGCCAGCAGCTTAAAGACTAGCGGGAGTTGGAATGAGCAGTTCTTC,CASSLKTSGSWNEQFF
NA,TRBV27,NA,TRBJ1-5,TGTGCCAGCAGAAACCACAGGGCTTATCAGCCCCAGCATTTT,CASRNHRAYQPQHF
NA,TRBV6-5,NA,TRBJ1-5,TGTGCCAGCAGCCGGGGGACGGATAGCAATCAGCCCCAGCATTTT,CASSRGTDSNQPQHF
NA,TRBV7-2,NA,TRBJ2-2,TGTGCCAGCAGCTTAAGACCTAGACAGTACACCGGGGAGCTGTTTTTT,CASSLRPRQYTGELFF
NA,TRBV2,NA,TRBJ1-3,TGTGCCAGCACGAGGGCGGGGGCGTATGGAAACACCATATATTTT,CASTRAGAYGNTIYF
TRBD1,TRBV10-3,NA,TRBJ1-1,TGTGCCATCAACAACGGACAGGGGCTGGGGAACACTGAAGCTTTCTTT,CAINNGQGLGNTEAFF
NA,TRBV15,NA,TRBJ1-5,TGTGCCACCAGCAGGGAACTGCGGGGGTTGGATCAGCCCCAGCATTTT,CATSRELRGLDQPQHF
NA,TRBV27,NA,TRBJ2-7,TGTGCCAGCAGTTTAAGGGGGGGCATCTACGAGCAGTACTTC,CASSLRGGIYEQYF
TRBD1,TRBV4-1,NA,TRBJ1-4,TGCGCCAGCAGCCTTACCGGGACAGGGGGCCGTGGTAATGAAAAACTGTTTTTT,CASSLTGTGGRGNEKLFF
NA,TRBV6-6,NA,TRBJ2-7,TGTGCCAGCAGTTATATTATGGGGGAGCAGTACTTC,CASSYIMGEQYF
NA,TRBV7-3,NA,TRBJ2-6,TGTGCCAGCAGCCCGCAGGGGGGCGGGTCGTCTGGGGCCAACGTCCTGACTTTC,CASSPQGGGSSGANVLTF
NA,TRBV4-1,NA,TRBJ1-1,TGCGCCAGCAGCCCCCGATCAAGTCATCCGGGTGACACTGAAGCTTTCTTT,CASSPRSSHPGDTEAFF
NA,TRBV10-1,NA,TRBJ2-1,TGCGCCAGCAGCCCAGGGGGGGTGGATGAGCAGTTCTTC,CASSPGGVDEQFF
TRBD1,TRBV29-1,NA,TRBJ1-4,TGCAGCGTTGAAGATGGGACAGGGGAGATTGAAAAACTGTTTTTT,CSVEDGTGEIEKLFF
NA,TRBV19,NA,TRBJ1-4,TGTGCCAGTAGTGCCGCCGGGTCTTTCAATGAAAAACTGTTTTTT,CASSAAGSFNEKLFF
NA,TRBV29-1,NA,TRBJ2-3,TGCAGCGTTGTAGTACAGGGGGGGACAGATACGCAGTATTTT,CSVVVQGGTDTQYF
TRBD1,TRBV5-1,NA,TRBJ2-4,TGCGCCAGCAGCGAAACAGGGGGCACCAAAAACATTCAGTACTTC,CASSETGGTKNIQYF
NA,TRBV6-6,NA,TRBJ1-1,TGTGCCAGCAGTTACTCGTCCGTAGGGCCTGGCACTGAAGCTTTCTTT,CASSYSSVGPGTEAFF
NA,TRBV6-1,NA,TRBJ1-1,TGTGCCTCGACCCGGTTACCGAACACTGAAGCTTTCTTT,CASTRLPNTEAFF
NA,TRBV5-1,NA,TRBJ2-7,TGCGCCAGCAGCTTGCGGGACATTGTCTACGAGCAGTACTTC,CASSLRDIVYEQYF
NA,TRBV11-1,NA,TRBJ2-6,TGTGCCAGCAGCTTAGTTAGGGGCGGCCACCTGACTTTC,CASSLVRGGHLTF
NA,TRBV4-2,NA,TRBJ1-5,TGTGCCAGCAGCCAAGATGGGAGGGTTGGGCAGCCCCAGCATTTT,CASSQDGRVGQPQHF
NA,TRBV6-5,NA,TRBJ1-1,TGTGCCAGCGGAAGGGGGATAGGAAACACTGAAGCTTTCTTT,CASGRGIGNTEAFF
NA,TRBV6-5,NA,TRBJ1-1,TGTGCCAGCAGTACACAGAAGAACACTGAAGCTTTCTTT,CASSTQKNTEAFF
NA,TRBV5-1,NA,TRBJ2-3,TGCGCCAGCAGCTTGGGCGACGTAGGCACAGATACGCAGTATTTT,CASSLGDVGTDTQYF
NA,TRBV12-5,NA,TRBJ2-2,TGTGCTAGTGGTGCCCGGACCGGGTATACCGGGGAGCTGTTTTTT,CASGARTGYTGELFF
TRBD1,TRBV30,NA,TRBJ2-3,TGTGCCTGGAGTCGAGGGCAGGGGGAGACAGATACGCAGTATTTT,CAWSRGQGETDTQYF
NA,TRBV19,many,TRBJ1-1,TGTGCCAGTAGTATAGGGGGCGGGGCCACGAACACTGAAGCTTTCTTT,CASSIGGGATNTEAFF
TRBD1,TRBV5-6,once,TRBJ1-2,TGTGCCAGCAGCCGCGGACAGGGGAACTATGGCTACACCTTC,CASSRGQGNYGYTF
NA,TRBV6-5,few,TRBJ1-4,TGTGCCAGCAAAACACGGGAAGAAAAACTGTTTTTT,CASKTREEKLFF